What follows are 32 T cell receptor beta chains derived from one specimen sequenced in a study of molecular identifiers for immune sequencing clone quantification. One entry per CDR3 protein, called by TCRdb with MiXCR from the PCR reads. The data contain 300,000 to 350,000 distinct CDR3 sequences, around a fifth of them seen just once; the ten biggest clones take up 0.7% to 0.9%. Sequencing was done on a sample of naive CD8+ T cells from blood, with Jurkat cell RNA spiked in. The sample's subset: FACS-sorted CD8+CD4-CCR7+CD45RA+ naive T cells. These receptors were collected from a human donor in good health. Some libraries in this study had Jurkat cell RNA spiked in.

The chain recombines TRBV28 with TRBJ2-5; perhaps TRBD1 as D (5 bases). From germline, CDR1 is MDHEN and CDR2 SYDVKM. Trimming left V 5 bases short and J 6 bases short, with 10 bases between. The CDR3 is 12 residues long. The CDR3: CASSQGLQTQYF. CDR3 nucleotides: TGTGCCAGCAGTCAGGGCCTTCAGACCCAGTACTTC.

J is TRBJ1-4 and V is TRBV27; weak D call: TRBD1 (6 bases). Trimming left V 5 bases short and J 7 bases short, with 17 bases between. CDR1 is MNHEY and CDR2 is SMNVEV in the germline V gene (reference sequence). This CDR3 region has 15 residues. CDR3 amino acids: CASSPWTVWREKLFF. The CDR3 DNA follows: TGTGCCAGCAGTCCCTGGACAGTTTGGCGTGAAAAACTGTTTTTT.

This clonotype was detected ten times or more. The chain recombines TRBV24-1 with TRBJ2-2; D is undetermined. CDR3 length: 16 residues. V lost 1 base and J lost 1, with 9 bases in between. Germline V lookup: CDR1 KGHDR, CDR2 SFDVKD. Here the CDR3 reads CATSDFETLNTGELFF. In DNA form, the CDR3 reads TGTGCCACCAGTGATTTTGAGACATTGAACACCGGGGAGCTGTTTTTT.

Comments on this clonotype: A single base separates this from a much larger clone, so it may be a read error. The CDR3 bases are TGCAGTGCCATCTATACAGGTTCTAGCAATCAGTCCCAGCATTTT. The encoded protein is CSAIYTGSSNQSQHF. The J gene is TRBJ1-5, the V gene TRBV20-1, with D possibly matching TRBD1 (5 bases). CDR1 DFQATT and CDR2 SNEGSKA come from the germline V gene (reference sequence). This CDR3 region has 15 residues.

The sample holds many counts of this clonotype. The V gene is TRBV20-1, the J gene TRBJ2-1; tentatively, D is TRBD2 (6 bases). The V gene lost 7 bases and the J gene lost 4 bases, with 23 bases spanning the gap. There are 16 residues in the CDR3. From germline, CDR1 is DFQATT and CDR2 SNEGSKA (reference sequence). The DNA of the CDR3 is TGCAGTGGACTAGAGTTAGGGCTCTTGAGGTACAATGAGCAGTTCTTC. Protein sequence: CSGLELGLLRYNEQFF.

This clonotype has just a few counts. This chain connects TRBV4-1 to TRBJ2-7, with 7 bases fitting TRBD1. This CDR3 region has 16 residues. The V segment lost 0 bases and the J segment 0 bases; nucleotides outside the gene matches: 5. The germline gives CDR1 MGHRA, CDR2 YSYEKL. The CDR3 nucleotides read TGCGCCAGCAGCCAAGATCCCGGACAGGCCTCCTACGAGCAGTACTTC. As protein: CASSQDPGQASYEQYF.

The V call is TRBV3-1, the J call TRBJ2-7; D ambiguous. The CDR3 sequence is 15 residues long. V was trimmed by 1 base and J by 3 bases, leaving 13 bases between them. Germline-derived CDR1 and CDR2 are LGHDT and YNNKEL (reference sequence). Here the CDR3 DNA reads TGTGCCAGCAGCCAAGTCAGAGGCAGCAGCTACGAGCAGTACTTC. It yields the protein CASSQVRGSSYEQYF.

This clonotype was seen repeatedly, ten times or more. This rearrangement joins TRBV24-1 to TRBJ2-7; D gene unclear. CDR1 KGHDR and CDR2 SFDVKD come from the germline V gene. V lost 2 bases and J lost 4, with 2 bases in between. This CDR3 contains 11 residues. The CDR3 nucleotides read TGTGCCACCAGTGATTCGTACGAGCAGTACTTC. Its protein product is CATSDSYEQYF.

This clonotype was recorded at least ten times. V gene TRBV6-2 or TRBV6-3 combines with J gene TRBJ2-4, with D perhaps TRBD1 or TRBD2 (5 bases each). Germline V gene lookup returns CDR1 MNHEY and CDR2 SVGEGT. Trimming cost V 1 base and J 4 bases, with 14 bases left between them. CDR3 size: 16 residues. The CDR3 bases are TGTGCCAGCAGTTACTACTGGGACGGACCAAAAAACATTCAGTACTTC. This codes for CASSYYWDGPKNIQYF.

This clonotype was detected many times. CDR3 loop: CASRPQGAAHGYTF. In DNA form, the CDR3 reads TGTGCCAGTAGACCCCAGGGGGCTGCTCATGGCTACACCTTC. The V and J genes are TRBV19 and TRBJ1-2; 8 bases agree with TRBD1. Unmatched junction bases numbered 9, after V lost 6 bases and J lost 6 bases. From germline, CDR1 is LNHDA and CDR2 SQIVND (reference sequence). This CDR3 has 14 residues.

In the case of this clonotype: One base away lies a much larger clone, so this may be a sequencing read error. This rearrangement joins TRBV27 to TRBJ2-7; 7 nucleotides align to TRBD2. CDR1 is MNHEY, CDR2 SMNVEV, per germline (reference sequence). The CDR3 contains 14 residues. For the CDR3, the DNA is TGTACCAGCAGTTCCGGACTAGTTTCCTACGAGCAGTACTTC. Translated: CTSSSGLVSYEQYF.

Details on this clonotype: This could be a read error, since a much larger clone is one nucleotide away. V gene TRBV6-5 combines with J gene TRBJ2-1; D not resolved. The V gene's germline CDR1 is MNHEY and CDR2 SVGAGI. This CDR3 comprises 17 residues. CDR3 sequence (DNA): TGTGCCAGCAGTACTGCTTATCACGGGCCGTCCTACAATGAGCAGCTCTTC. Protein product: CASSTAYHGPSYNEQLF.

The count of this clonotype is one. A single base separates this from a much larger clone, so it may be a read error. The chain combines TRBV20-1 with TRBJ2-1, with D unclear. CDR1 and CDR2 (germline): DFQATT, SNEGSKA (reference sequence). The CDR3 totals 13 residues. The CDR3, as DNA: TGCAGTGCTAGAGAATCTTCCTACAATGAGCAGTCCTTC. Encoded protein: CSARESSYNEQSF.

This clonotype was recorded a few times. The chain combines TRBV7-9 with TRBJ2-7, with 11 bases aligning to TRBD1. The CDR3 extends over 14 amino acids. Germline values: CDR1 SEHNR, CDR2 FQNEAQ (reference sequence). The trim removed 4 bases at V and 6 bases at J, leaving 5 bases unmatched. This CDR3 is CASSSQDRGREQYF. CDR3 coding DNA: TGTGCCAGCAGCTCCCAGGACAGGGGGCGCGAGCAGTACTTC.

This clonotype was counted many times. The rearrangement links TRBV12-3 or TRBV12-4 to TRBJ2-3; the D is unclear. Trimming cost V 4 bases and J 4 bases, with 9 bases left between them. This CDR3 is 13 amino acids long. CDR3 DNA sequence: TGTGCCAGCAGTTACCCCCCCTCAGATACGCAGTATTTT. This translates into CASSYPPSDTQYF.

This chain uses TRBV12-5 with TRBJ1-1, with unresolved D. Germline V CDR1 and CDR2: LGHNT, FRNRAP. The CDR3 has 13 amino acids. Trimming cost V 4 bases and J 3 bases, with 9 bases left between them. The CDR3 sequence is CASGCHNHTEAFF. CDR3 sequence (DNA): TGTGCTAGTGGTTGCCATAATCACACTGAAGCTTTCTTT.

V and J are TRBV25-1 and TRBJ2-7; 7 bases are a match to TRBD2. Germline V gene data show CDR1 as MGHDK and CDR2 as SYGVNS. The CDR3 extends over 15 amino acids. With V trimmed by 6 bases and J by 0 bases, 8 bases remained unmatched. The CDR3: CASRSRGEDSYEQYF. CDR3 in DNA: TGTGCCAGCAGATCCCGGGGGGAGGACTCCTACGAGCAGTACTTC.

This clonotype was recorded at least ten times. The V gene is TRBV14, the J gene TRBJ2-7; D is undetermined. The V and J ends lost 1 base and 0 bases respectively, with 13 bases between them. Germline-derived CDR1 and CDR2 are SGHDN and FVKESK. The CDR3 loop spans 16 amino acids. Here the CDR3 DNA reads TGTGCCAGCAGCCAAGGACCGGGCCTTAGCTCCTACGAGCAGTACTTC. It specifies CASSQGPGLSSYEQYF. Full variable domain (rest looked up from reference TRBV14 and TRBJ2-7): EAGVTQFPSHSVIEKGQTVTLRCDPISGHDNLYWYRRVMGKEIKFLLHFVKESKQDESGMPNNRFLAERTGGTYSTLKVQPAELEDSGVYFCASSQGPGLSSYEQYFGPGTRLTVT.

Of note for this clonotype: At one of its ends the junction is not consistent with the germline gene, which may arise from a read error. This chain connects TRBV20-1 to TRBJ1-6, with D unclear. Germline V gene sequence: CDR1 DFQATT, CDR2 SNEGSKA (reference sequence). This CDR3 is 14 amino acids long. The CDR3 DNA follows: TGCGGTGCTAGAGTCGACACCTATAATTCACCCCTCCACTTT. Translated: CGARVDTYNSPLHF.

The V and J genes are TRBV4-1 and TRBJ2-7; D remains ambiguous. Trimming cost V 2 bases and J 5 bases, with 10 bases left between them. CDR1 is MGHRA and CDR2 is YSYEKL in the germline V gene. This CDR3 is built from 13 residues. The CDR3, as DNA: TGCGCCAGCAGCCAACCTCTAGGGCACGAGCAGTACTTC. It translates to CASSQPLGHEQYF.

For this clonotype: A much larger clone lies one base from this, so it may be a read error. The V call is TRBV7-9, the J call TRBJ1-1; D unclear. This CDR3 comprises 14 residues. Germline lookup yields CDR1 SEHNR and CDR2 FQNEAQ (reference sequence). In DNA, the CDR3 is TGTGCCAGCAGCTTAATCGGCGGATACACTGACGCTTTCTTT. Its translation: CASSLIGGYTDAFF.

The rearrangement uses TRBV19 and TRBJ1-5, with D uncertain. This CDR3 has 15 amino acids. The germline V and J ends were trimmed by 3 bases and 4 bases, with 13 bases remaining between them. The germline V gene encodes CDR1 LNHDA and CDR2 SQIVND (reference sequence). The CDR3 DNA reads TGTGCCAGTAGTATTTACGGGCGAGGGAATCAGCCCCAGCATTTT. Protein product: CASSIYGRGNQPQHF.

This clonotype was detected ten times or more. The CDR3 region has the DNA TGTGCCAGCAGACTGCAGGGGTATAATGAGCAGTTCTTC. Protein product: CASRLQGYNEQFF. V is TRBV7-9 and J is TRBJ2-1, with D possibly TRBD1 on 6 matching bases. Trimming shortened V by 6 bases and J by 7 bases, and 13 bases separated the two germline ends. Germline loops: CDR1 SEHNR, CDR2 FQNEAQ (reference sequence). The CDR3 sequence is 13 residues long.

This clonotype was recorded at least ten times. The gene calls are TRBV7-3 and TRBJ2-1; D gene unclear. Germline-derived CDR1 and CDR2 are SGHTA and FQGTGA. With 1 base removed from V and 7 bases from J, the gap between germline ends came to 8 bases. This CDR3 comprises 13 residues. CDR3 amino acids: CASSLKVSNEQFF. CDR3 in DNA: TGTGCCAGCAGCTTAAAGGTCTCTAATGAGCAGTTCTTC. Full variable domain (outside the CDR3, taken from reference TRBV7-3 and TRBJ2-1): GAGVSQTPSNKVTEKGKYVELRCDPISGHTALYWYRQSLGQGPEFLIYFQGTGAADDSGLPNDRFFAVRPEGSVSTLKIQRTERGDSAVYLCASSLKVSNEQFFGPGTRLTVL.

This clonotype showed up many times. The chain combines TRBV5-6 with TRBJ2-7; D is unclear. Germline V gene sequence: CDR1 SGHDT, CDR2 YYEEEE. The CDR3 runs to 14 residues. V lost 4 bases, J lost 2 bases, and 13 bases lay in between. The CDR3 sequence is CASSTLGSPYEQYF. The DNA of the CDR3 is TGTGCCAGCAGCACGTTGGGCAGCCCCTACGAGCAGTACTTC. Full variable domain (missing parts from reference TRBV5-6 and TRBJ2-7): DAGVTQSPTHLIKTRGQQVTLRCSPKSGHDTVSWYQQALGQGPQFIFQYYEEEERQRGNFPDRFSGHQFPNYSSELNVNALLLGDSALYLCASSTLGSPYEQYFGPGTRLTVT.

This clonotype was picked up many times. CDR3 sequence (DNA): TGTGCCAGCAGCTTCGGCCAGGCCTCCTACGAGCAGTACTTC. The encoded protein is CASSFGQASYEQYF. V and J are TRBV5-6 and TRBJ2-7; D remains ambiguous. Germline lookup yields CDR1 SGHDT and CDR2 YYEEEE. Deletions cut 2 bases from V and 0 bases from J, with 9 bases between. There are 14 residues in the CDR3.

In this sample, this clonotype turned up many times. This chain joins TRBV5-1 and TRBJ2-1; D could derive from TRBD1 or TRBD2 (5 bases each). The germline CDR1 and CDR2 sequences are SGHRS and YFSETQ. CDR3 length: 14 residues. Deletions cut 0 bases from V and 8 bases from J, with 12 bases between. The CDR3 DNA follows: TGCGCCAGCAGCTTGGATTCTGGGGGTTATGAGCAGTTCTTC. It is translated as CASSLDSGGYEQFF. The whole variable domain, remainder taken from reference TRBV5-1 and TRBJ2-1, is KAGVTQTPRYLIKTRGQQVTLSCSPISGHRSVSWYQQTPGQGLQFLFEYFSETQRNKGNFPGRFSGRQFSNSRSEMNVSTLELGDSALYLCASSLDSGGYEQFFGPGTRLTVL.

There are a few counts of this clonotype. The CDR3 is CASSYRTGSLNTEAFF. As DNA, the CDR3 is TGTGCCAGCAGCTATCGGACAGGGTCTCTGAACACTGAAGCTTTCTTT. The chain recombines TRBV6-5 with TRBJ1-1; TRBD1 agrees at 8 bases. Germline V lookup: CDR1 MNHEY, CDR2 SVGAGI. This CDR3 contains 16 residues. V shed 6 bases and J 0 bases; nucleotides not matched to a gene: 9.

Comments on this clonotype: A much larger clone lies a single base off, so this may be a read error. In this CDR3 the conserved last residue, phenylalanine or tryptophan, is missing, so a read error is likely. The chain joins TRBV2 to TRBJ1-5; TRBD1 might be the D (6 bases). Germline assignment: CDR1 SNHLY and CDR2 FYNNEI. The CDR3 is 15 residues long. The V end lost 4 bases, the J end lost 0 bases, and 10 bases lay between the germline ends. This CDR3 reads CASSGTEYSNQPQHS. In DNA form, the CDR3 reads TGTGCCAGCAGTGGGACAGAATATAGCAATCAGCCCCAGCATTCT.

This clonotype came up many times. The chain links TRBV15 to TRBJ2-1; D unclear. Trimming took 0 bases from V and 10 from J, leaving 7 bases between them. The CDR3 totals 12 residues. Germline CDR1 is LNHNV and CDR2 is YYDKDF (reference sequence). This CDR3 is CATSRDRSEQFF. Here the CDR3 DNA reads TGTGCCACCAGCAGAGATAGGAGCGAGCAGTTCTTC.

This clonotype was detected ten times or more. This chain joins TRBV7-6 and TRBJ1-1, with 10 bases lining up with TRBD1. V was pared by 5 bases and J by 3 bases, with 6 bases of the junction left unmatched. Per the germline V gene, CDR1 is SGHVS and CDR2 is FNYEAQ. CDR3 length equals 15 residues. CDR3 loop: CASSPGTGADTEAFF. CDR3 nucleotide sequence: TGTGCCAGCAGCCCCGGGACAGGGGCCGACACTGAAGCTTTCTTT.

In its sample, this clonotype was seen a few times. V is TRBV28 and J is TRBJ2-1; TRBD2 aligns across 12 bases. V trimming: 4 bases; J trimming: 8 bases; junction bases outside the gene matches: 9. This CDR3 has 16 amino acids. Germline V CDR1 and CDR2: MDHEN, SYDVKM. CDR3 protein: CASSSWTSGMGDEQFF. CDR3 DNA: TGTGCCAGCAGTTCCTGGACTAGCGGGATGGGGGATGAGCAGTTCTTC.